The 12 T cell receptor beta chains presented below share a single source sample, sequenced in a study of metastatic and nonmetastatic thyroid tumors. Patients had received no treatment of any kind before thyroid surgery. With MiXCR, TCRdb called clones anew from the PCR reads. The sample lists 37,000 or so clones, around 17% occurring once. Sequences were obtained from blood. The receptors here all came from a female donor with papillary thyroid cancer or a benign thyroid nodule (not recorded which). Some clones in this sample may be carry-over from other donors' samples.

The sample holds many counts of this clone. The chain combines TRBV12-3 or TRBV12-4 with TRBJ1-5; 8 bases map to TRBD1. The junction had 7 bases not matched to a gene; V was cut back by 6 bases and J by 3 bases. CDR3 size: 15 residues. CDR3 nucleotide sequence: TGTGCCAGCAGCGAACAGGGGGGCGTCAATCAGCCCCAGCATTTT. It encodes CASSEQGGVNQPQHF.

This clone is termed medium-sized. The gene calls are TRBV10-2 and TRBJ1-6; weak D call: TRBD1 (6 bases). V was pared by 8 bases and J by 14 bases, with 25 bases between. The CDR3 totals 15 residues. Looked up from germline, CDR1 is WSHSY and CDR2 is SAAADI. CDR3 in DNA: TGCGCCAGCTGGCCCGGGCCAGGTGGGGGCTCGGCCCTCCACTTT. Encoded protein: CASWPGPGGGSALHF.

The rearrangement joins TRBV28 to TRBJ2-3, with D perhaps matching TRBD1 or TRBD2 (5 bases each). Germline CDR1 reads MDHEN; CDR2 reads SYDVKM. This CDR3 is built from 18 residues. V was shortened by 9 bases and J by 3 bases, with 28 bases between the two germline ends. The CDR3 sequence is CASKTGTSGSSRTDTQYF. The DNA of the CDR3 is TGTGCCAGTAAAACCGGGACCAGCGGTTCCTCGAGAACAGATACGCAGTATTTT.

The table lists this clone with many counts. Other DNA sequences of this sample code for an identical CDR3. The chain uses TRBV28 and TRBJ2-7, with TRBD2 matching over 9 bases. CDR3 length: 15 residues. Germline CDR1 is MDHEN and CDR2 is SYDVKM. Unmatched junction bases numbered 10, after V lost 8 bases and J lost 2 bases. CDR3 DNA sequence: TGTGCCAGCTGGGGCGGGGGGGGCCAACCCTACGAGCAGTACTTC. Protein: CASWGGGGQPYEQYF.

The sample holds many counts of this clone. The chain links TRBV7-3 to TRBJ2-3, with D uncertain. Germline values: CDR1 SGHTA, CDR2 FQGTGA. The V gene lost 2 bases and the J gene lost 6 bases, with 15 bases spanning the gap. This CDR3 contains 15 residues. The CDR3 here is CASSLEGSRSDTQYF. The CDR3 coding sequence is TGTGCCAGCAGCTTAGAAGGCTCGAGGAGCGATACGCAGTATTTT.

This clone was counted ten times or more. This chain connects TRBV11-2 to TRBJ2-1, with TRBD2 matching 7 bases. The CDR3 covers 16 residues. V gave up 2 bases and J gave up 7 bases; unmatched junction bases: 11. Germline CDR1 SGHAT, CDR2 FQNNGV. The CDR3, as DNA: TGTGCCAGCAGCTTATCTAAGGCGGGAGTAGCAAATGAGCAGTTCTTC. Protein sequence: CASSLSKAGVANEQFF.

On this clone: No conserved phenylalanine or tryptophan ends this CDR3, so it is likely a read error. This chain joins TRBV9 and TRBJ2-3; D is unresolved. From germline, CDR1 is SGDLS and CDR2 YYNGEE. The CDR3 length is 15 residues. Between the trimmed V and J ends, which lost 4 bases and 2 bases, there was a span of 14 bases. The CDR3 reads CASSWAADITDTQYS. The CDR3 region has the DNA TGTGCCAGCAGCTGGGCAGCCGATATCACAGATACGCAGTATTCT.

This clone was counted at least ten times. V and J are TRBV6-4 and TRBJ1-2; the match to TRBD1 covers 12 bases. This CDR3 spans 12 amino acids. The germline V gene encodes CDR1 MRHNA and CDR2 SNTAGT. Unmatched junction bases numbered 3, after V lost 10 bases and J lost 6 bases. As DNA, the CDR3 is TGTGCCACCCGGGACAGGGGGCATGGCTACACCTTC. Its protein is CATRDRGHGYTF.

Of note for this clone: This sequence may be a read error, since a much larger clone differs from it by one base. The J gene is TRBJ2-6, the V gene TRBV6-4, with D perhaps matching TRBD1 (5 bases). Germline values: CDR1 MRHNA, CDR2 SNTAGT. This CDR3 comprises 17 residues. CDR3 loop: CANSDSINRGGDNVLTF. The CDR3 bases are TGTGCCAACAGTGACTCGATTAATAGGGGTGGGGACAACGTCCTGACTTTC.

In its sample, this clone was seen many times. V gene TRBV20-1 combines with J gene TRBJ1-1, with D perhaps TRBD1 (5 bases). The CDR3 length is 15 residues. CDR1 and CDR2 from the germline V gene are DFQATT and SNEGSKA (reference sequence). V lost 0 bases and J 1 base, leaving 12 bases between the germline ends. For the CDR3, the DNA is TGCAGTGCTAGAGAAGCGCCAGGGAGGAACACTGAAGCTTTCTTT. Protein sequence: CSAREAPGRNTEAFF.

This clone occurred many times. The chain has TRBV6-1 and TRBJ2-7, with TRBD1 identical over 11 bases. CDR3 length: 15 amino acids. Germline loops: CDR1 MNHNS, CDR2 SASEGT. With V trimmed by 0 bases and J by 3 bases, 1 base remained unmatched. The CDR3 DNA reads TGTGCCAGCAGTGAAGCGGGGACAGGGGGCTACGAGCAGTACTTC. Translation: CASSEAGTGGYEQYF.

This sequence joins TRBV5-1 and TRBJ2-2; D is possibly TRBD2 (7 bases). Germline V gene sequence: CDR1 SGHRS, CDR2 YFSETQ. V lost 7 bases to trimming and J lost 4 bases, with 17 bases between them. This CDR3 region has 15 residues. This CDR3 reads CASYREGGSTGELFF. The CDR3 nucleotides are TGCGCCAGCTACAGAGAGGGGGGGTCCACCGGGGAGCTGTTTTTT.